This TCR beta chain derives from a study of blood T cells in healthy people across ages. Researchers collected around 11 milliliters of peripheral blood from every single donor. Total RNA amounts of at least 6 micrograms were extracted per sample. Study results and caveats: Donor CMV status was unknown, possibly confounding expanded clonotype changes.

About this clonotype: The antigen is undetermined.

The CDR3 sequence is 13 residues long. Trimming left V 3 bases short and J 2 bases short, with 8 bases between. A second about 7 to 11 cycle PCR used barcoded and J-beta primers. TCRdb reprocessed the 5' RACE reads with MiXCR, giving one entry per CDR3 protein. The sample lists about 680,000 distinct CDR3 sequences; more than 40% were seen once. J is TRBJ2-7 and V is TRBV12-3 or TRBV12-4, with no clear D. This clonotype originated in a woman in her sixties or seventies in good health. The material sequenced was blood. Written as DNA, the CDR3 is TGTGCCAGCAGTTTCGCGGCCACCTACGAGCAGTACTTC. The encoded protein is CASSFAATYEQYF.